One sample yielded the 15 T cell receptor beta chains listed below, sequenced in a study of T cell repertoires in cytomegalovirus infection. Antigens of these TCRs are unknown. Each CDR3 protein is one row after TCRdb ran MiXCR on the reads. This sample has hundreds of thousands of distinct CDR3 sequences, with 32% found just once. The specimen comprised cultured CD8+ T cells from PBMCs, sampled from culture after CMV antigen stimulation. The receptors stem from a human donor in good health (CMV status not recorded). Some clones in this sample may be carry-over from other donors' samples.

This clonotype was seen more than once but under ten times. This sequence joins TRBV20-1 and TRBJ1-5, with 7 bases matching TRBD1. Trimming removed 4 bases from V and 2 bases from J; junction bases left unmatched: 8. There are 15 residues in the CDR3. Looked up from germline, CDR1 is DFQATT and CDR2 is SNEGSKA (reference sequence). The CDR3 coding sequence is TGCAGTGCTACCGACAGGGTTAATGGCAATCAGCCCCAGCATTTT. This sequence encodes CSATDRVNGNQPQHF.

J is TRBJ2-7 and V is TRBV20-1; possible D gene TRBD2, 6 bases. V lost 0 bases and J lost 2, with 14 bases in between. CDR1 is DFQATT, CDR2 SNEGSKA, per germline (reference sequence). The CDR3 has 15 residues. CDR3 in amino acids: CSARDQGGVAYEQYF. CDR3 sequence (DNA): TGCAGTGCTAGAGATCAAGGAGGGGTAGCCTACGAGCAGTACTTC.

This chain connects TRBV5-4 to TRBJ2-3; TRBD2 matches 8 bases. Germline-derived CDR1 and CDR2 are SGHNT and YYREEE (reference sequence). Unmatched junction bases numbered 5, after V lost 1 base and J lost 4 bases. The CDR3 has 15 amino acids. The CDR3 sequence: CASSLNWTSSDTQYF. DNA for the CDR3: TGTGCCAGCAGCTTGAACTGGACTAGCTCAGATACGCAGTATTTT.

The V call is TRBV12-3 or TRBV12-4, the J call TRBJ2-5, with D perhaps matching TRBD1 or TRBD2 (7 bases each). The CDR3 covers 15 residues. The ends were cut back, 3 bases at V and 4 bases at J, with 15 bases in the middle. CDR3 DNA: TGTGCCAGCAGTTTGGCCCAGGGGGAGGGAGAGACCCAGTACTTC. Protein sequence: CASSLAQGEGETQYF.

In this sample, this clonotype turned up many times. The CDR3 here is CAIRRGVAGSLTDTQYF. Written as DNA, the CDR3 is TGTGCCATCCGTCGAGGAGTAGCGGGGAGCCTCACAGATACGCAGTATTTT. The rearrangement uses TRBV10-3 and TRBJ2-3; TRBD2 aligns across 8 bases. The V segment lost 8 bases and the J segment 2 bases; nucleotides outside the gene matches: 15. This CDR3 has 17 residues. The germline CDR1 and CDR2 sequences are ENHRY and SYGVKD.

The rearrangement links TRBV7-2 to TRBJ1-5, with D uncertain. V dropped 4 bases and J dropped 0 bases, with 10 bases sitting between them. This CDR3 region has 15 residues. Germline loops: CDR1 SGHTA, CDR2 FQGNSA. The CDR3 coding sequence is TGTGCCAGCAGCTCATCAGAGTATAGCAATCAGCCCCAGCATTTT. Translating it yields CASSSSEYSNQPQHF. Drawing the rest from reference TRBV7-2 and TRBJ1-5, the complete variable domain is GAGVSQSPSNKVTEKGKDVELRCDPISGHTALYWYRQSLGQGLEFLIYFQGNSAPDKSGLPSDRFSAERTGGSVSTLTIQRTQQEDSAVYLCASSSSEYSNQPQHFGDGTRLSIL.

The V call is TRBV27, the J call TRBJ1-5; 8 bases agree with TRBD1. V shed 5 bases and J 2 bases; nucleotides not matched to a gene: 5. There are 15 residues in the CDR3. The germline V gene encodes CDR1 MNHEY and CDR2 SMNVEV (reference sequence). CDR3: CASSLTGAGNQPQHF. Written as DNA, the CDR3 is TGTGCCAGCAGTCTGACAGGGGCGGGCAATCAGCCCCAGCATTTT.

The rearrangement links TRBV11-2 to TRBJ2-7; no definite D call. The V and J ends lost 5 bases and 3 bases respectively, with 11 bases between them. The CDR3 loop spans 13 amino acids. The germline V gene encodes CDR1 SGHAT and CDR2 FQNNGV. The CDR3 reads CASSTLDHYEQYF. The CDR3 region has the DNA TGTGCCAGCAGCACCTTGGACCACTACGAGCAGTACTTC.

The sample holds many counts of this clonotype. V is TRBV7-8 and J is TRBJ1-2; 12 bases fit TRBD1. The germline gives CDR1 SGHVS, CDR2 FQNEAQ. The CDR3 has 15 residues. The J segment lost 6 bases and the V segment lost 3 bases, leaving 5 bases of the junction unmatched. Here the CDR3 reads CASSFLGQGADGYTF. In nucleotides, the CDR3 is TGTGCCAGCAGCTTTTTGGGACAGGGGGCGGATGGCTACACCTTC.

There are many counts of this clonotype. The chain employs TRBV7-3 and TRBJ1-5; 10 bases line up with TRBD1. The V gene's germline CDR1 is SGHTA and CDR2 FQGTGA. This CDR3 comprises 20 residues. V was pared by 1 base and J by 1 base, with 13 bases of the junction left unmatched. CDR3: CASSLRACDRGRKSNQPQHF. Written as DNA, the CDR3 is TGTGCCAGCAGCTTAAGGGCGTGTGACAGGGGGCGAAAAAGCAATCAGCCCCAGCATTTT.

This clonotype came up a few times. The genes are TRBV10-1 and TRBJ2-3; weak D call: TRBD1 (5 bases). CDR1 and CDR2 (germline): WNHNN, SYGVQD (reference sequence). Deletions cut 2 bases from V and 6 bases from J, with 18 bases between. This CDR3 region has 16 residues. In DNA, the CDR3 is TGCGCCAGCAGTGAGAGTCCGCAGGGCCCTTCGGATACGCAGTATTTT. It yields the protein CASSESPQGPSDTQYF.

This clonotype was counted between two and nine times. The CDR3 here is CASTGERQECFF. In nucleotides, the CDR3 is TGTGCCAGCACCGGCGAGCGGCAAGAATGCTTCTTT. V and J are TRBV2 and TRBJ1-1; D remains ambiguous. The CDR3 totals 12 residues. Per the germline V gene, CDR1 is SNHLY and CDR2 is FYNNEI. Deletions cut 7 bases from V and 14 bases from J, with 20 bases between.

In this sample, this clonotype turned up many times. The V and J genes are TRBV7-9 and TRBJ2-2, with D unclear. Germline V gives CDR1 SEHNR, CDR2 FQNEAQ (reference sequence). This CDR3 comprises 10 residues. V lost 10 bases to trimming and J lost 4 bases, with 4 bases between them. The CDR3 is CATFTGELFF. CDR3 DNA: TGTGCCACTTTCACCGGGGAGCTGTTTTTT. The full variable domain, rest sourced from reference TRBV7-9 and TRBJ2-2, is DTGVSQNPRHKITKRGQNVTFRCDPISEHNRLYWYRQTLGQGPEFLTYFQNEAQLEKSRLLSDRFSAERPKGSFSTLEIQRTEQGDSAMYLCATFTGELFFGEGSRLTVL.

In this sample, this clonotype turned up once. The chain is built from TRBV7-4 and TRBJ1-1; 7 positions match TRBD1. V dropped 2 bases and J dropped 1; count of bases not matched to a gene: 4. CDR1 SGHVT and CDR2 SQSDAQ come from the germline V gene. The CDR3 is 15 amino acids. The chain's CDR3 is CASSLITGENTEAFF. The CDR3 bases are TGTGCCAGCAGCTTAATAACAGGGGAGAACACTGAAGCTTTCTTT.

This clonotype was counted only a few times. V gene TRBV7-9 combines with J gene TRBJ2-1, with 9 nucleotides matching TRBD1. Germline V CDR1 and CDR2: SEHNR, FQNEAQ (reference sequence). Trimming cost V 4 bases and J 7 bases; bases outside gene matches: 8. The CDR3 covers 15 residues. DNA of the CDR3: TGTGCCAGCAGCTCCCCCGGACAGGGGAAGAATGAGCAGTTCTTC. This sequence encodes CASSSPGQGKNEQFF.